This paragraph reports one TCR beta chain. Regarding time point: pre-sensitization, week 0. Treatment given: therapeutic diphenylcyclopropenone sensitization with weekly scalp DPC. The CDR3 is 13 amino acids. V lost 3 bases and J 5 bases, leaving 8 bases between the germline ends. The data were obtained in a study of human T cells and chemical hapten exposure. From the RACE reads, TCRdb called clonotypes with MiXCR, one entry per CDR3 protein. This table holds about 74,000 distinct CDR3 sequences, 14% found once. The sample consisted of whole blood, taken in connection with sensitization to the hapten diphenylcyclopropenone (DPC). The TCR sequence derives from a woman in her forties or fifties with alopecia areata. Some clones in this sample may be carry-over from other donors' samples. The chain links TRBV12-3 or TRBV12-4 to TRBJ1-5; no definite D call. The CDR3 loop reads CASSFSGDQPQHF. The CDR3 DNA is TGTGCCAGCAGTTTTAGCGGGGATCAGCCCCAGCATTTT.